A selection of T cell receptor beta chains follows, all from one sample in a study of monozygotic twins with cystic fibrosis. TCRdb keeps only in-frame clones here, not all; method: immunoSEQ multiplex PCR. Of around 9,100 clones listed, 98% are singletons. Sample: blood. All receptors derive from a girl under 10 years old with cystic fibrosis. CDR3s include the opening cysteine and the closing phenylalanine or tryptophan. Fields, in order: clone size, V gene, D gene, CDR3 length, J gene, CDR3 protein, CDR3 DNA. The D gene is left open where the match is weak. A clone size is listed for some rows: how often the clone was seen (once, few, many), or a class if it is expanded.

.	TRBV6-5	TRBD1	14	TRBJ2-7	CASSSPGQGYEQYF	TGTGCCAGCAGTTCCCCGGGACAGGGTTACGAGCAGTACTTC
.	TRBV5-4	.	12	TRBJ2-7	CASSSDGYEQYF	TGTGCCAGCAGCTCCGACGGCTACGAGCAGTACTTC
.	TRBV7-9	.	14	TRBJ1-3	CASSLDSLLNTIYF	TGTGCCAGCAGCTTGGACAGCTTACTAAACACCATATATTTT
.	TRBV18	.	13	TRBJ1-1	CASSPAQNTEAFF	TGTGCCAGCTCACCGGCCCAGAACACTGAAGCTTTCTTT
.	TRBV15	TRBD1	18	TRBJ1-3	CATSRGRPGQATGNTIYF	TGTGCCACCAGCAGAGGAAGACCGGGACAGGCAACTGGAAACACCATATATTTT
.	TRBV6-1	TRBD1	15	TRBJ1-2	CASSVQGWGNYGYTF	TGTGCCAGCAGTGTACAGGGGTGGGGTAACTATGGCTACACCTTC
.	TRBV6-1	TRBD2	16	TRBJ2-3	CASSEVLAGNSDTQYF	TGTGCCAGCAGTGAGGTCCTAGCGGGAAACTCAGATACGCAGTATTTT
.	TRBV28	.	14	TRBJ1-1	CASSPPTLNTEAFF	TGTGCCAGCAGTCCCCCCACGTTGAACACTGAAGCTTTCTTT
.	TRBV6-5	TRBD2	16	TRBJ2-1	CASSYSASGSQGEQFF	TGTGCCAGCAGTTACTCTGCTAGCGGGAGTCAGGGTGAGCAGTTCTTC
.	TRBV5-4	.	14	TRBJ1-2	CASSYGRDKYGYTF	TGTGCCAGCAGCTATGGACGGGACAAGTATGGCTACACCTTC
.	TRBV5-1	.	13	TRBJ2-5	CASSLPGGETQYF	TGCGCCAGCAGCTTGCCAGGTGGGGAGACCCAGTACTTC
.	TRBV19	TRBD1	14	TRBJ1-1	CASRTSTGVREAFF	TGTGCCAGTAGGACCTCCACAGGGGTCCGTGAAGCTTTCTTT
.	TRBV5-1	TRBD2	16	TRBJ2-7	CASSPPTSGTYYEQYF	TGCGCCAGCAGCCCACCGACTAGCGGGACTTACTACGAGCAGTACTTC
.	TRBV29-1	TRBD1	13	TRBJ2-7	CSATGTGGAEQYF	TGCAGCGCAACCGGGACAGGGGGCGCCGAGCAGTACTTC
.	TRBV28	.	13	TRBJ2-5	CASSPRQEETQYF	TGTGCCAGCAGTCCACGACAAGAGGAGACCCAGTACTTC
.	TRBV6-5	.	13	TRBJ1-5	CASSYGRNQPQHF	TGTGCCAGCAGTTACGGGCGGAATCAGCCCCAGCATTTT
.	TRBV4-3	TRBD1	15	TRBJ1-1	CASSLSGTANTEAFF	TGCGCCAGCAGCCTATCCGGGACAGCGAACACTGAAGCTTTCTTT
.	TRBV30	TRBD1	16	TRBJ2-7	CAWRDLDRGRSLEQYF	TGTGCCTGGAGGGATTTAGACAGGGGAAGGTCTCTTGAGCAGTACTTC
.	TRBV2	.	15	TRBJ2-1	CASKTEERNYNEQFF	TGTGCCAGCAAAACAGAGGAGCGGAACTACAATGAGCAGTTCTTC
once	TRBV6-6	TRBD2	15	TRBJ2-3	CASRPWREDTDTQYF	TGTGCCAGCAGACCTTGGCGGGAGGACACAGATACGCAGTATTTT
.	TRBV18	.	14	TRBJ2-4	CASSPQLDHNIQYF	TGTGCCAGCTCACCGCAACTTGACCATAACATTCAGTACTTC
once	TRBV5-4	.	15	TRBJ1-2	CASSPPWVSGGGYTF	TGTGCCAGCAGCCCCCCCTGGGTCTCAGGCGGCGGCTACACCTTC
.	TRBV19	.	16	TRBJ1-1	CASVSWAVGKNTEAFF	TGTGCCAGTGTATCGTGGGCAGTAGGTAAGAACACTGAAGCTTTCTTT
.	TRBV10-2	.	15	TRBJ2-2	CASQVWGQNTGELFF	TGCGCCAGCCAGGTGTGGGGGCAAAACACCGGGGAGCTGTTTTTT
.	TRBV6-5	.	13	TRBJ1-1	CASSSEVNTEAFF	TGTGCCAGCAGCTCGGAGGTGAACACTGAAGCTTTCTTT
.	TRBV5-1	TRBD2	15	TRBJ2-1	CASSPGLAGYNEQFF	TGCGCCAGCAGCCCCGGACTAGCGGGATACAATGAGCAGTTCTTC
.	TRBV11-2	TRBD2	15	TRBJ2-7	CASSSGGGSPYEQYF	TGTGCCAGCAGCTCGGGTGGCGGGAGCCCCTACGAGCAGTACTTC
.	TRBV5-4	.	15	TRBJ2-1	CASSLRVVSYNEQFF	TGTGCCAGCAGCTTGCGCGTGGTAAGCTACAATGAGCAGTTCTTC